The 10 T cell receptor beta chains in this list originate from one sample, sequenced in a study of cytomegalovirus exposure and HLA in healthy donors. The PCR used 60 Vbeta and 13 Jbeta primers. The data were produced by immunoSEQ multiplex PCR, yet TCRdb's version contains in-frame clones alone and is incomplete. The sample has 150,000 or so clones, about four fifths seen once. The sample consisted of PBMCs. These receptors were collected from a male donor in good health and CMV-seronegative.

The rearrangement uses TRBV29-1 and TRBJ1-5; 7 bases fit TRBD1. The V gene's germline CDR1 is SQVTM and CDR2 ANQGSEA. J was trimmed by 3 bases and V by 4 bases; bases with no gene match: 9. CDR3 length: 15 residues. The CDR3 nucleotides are TGCAGCGTTGTAACTTCGGACAGGCCCAATCAGCCCCAGCATTTT. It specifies CSVVTSDRPNQPQHF.

CDR3 nucleotide sequence: TGTGCCAGCAGCTTGGATAACAGGGTGAACACTGAAGCTTTCTTT. This translates into CASSLDNRVNTEAFF. The chain recombines TRBV5-5 with TRBJ1-1; tentative D call: TRBD1 (6 bases). Germline V gene data show CDR1 as SGHKS and CDR2 as YYEKEE (reference sequence). Between the trimmed V and J ends, which lost 0 bases and 0 bases, there was a span of 9 bases. The CDR3 has 15 residues. Full variable domain (remainder filled in from reference TRBV5-5 and TRBJ1-1): DAGVTQSPTHLIKTRGQQVTLRCSPISGHKSVSWYQQVLGQGPQFIFQYYEKEERGRGNFPDRFSARQFPNYSSELNVNALLLGDSALYLCASSLDNRVNTEAFFGQGTRLTVV.

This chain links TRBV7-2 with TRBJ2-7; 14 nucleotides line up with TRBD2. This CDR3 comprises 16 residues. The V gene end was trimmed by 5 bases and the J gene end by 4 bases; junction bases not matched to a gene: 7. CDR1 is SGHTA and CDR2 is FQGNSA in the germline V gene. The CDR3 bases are TGTGCCAGCAGCCTGGCGGGACTAGCGGGAGTTTACGAGCAGTACTTC. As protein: CASSLAGLAGVYEQYF. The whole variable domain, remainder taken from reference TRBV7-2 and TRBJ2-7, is GAGVSQSPSNKVTEKGKDVELRCDPISGHTALYWYRQSLGQGLEFLIYFQGNSAPDKSGLPSDRFSAERTGGSVSTLTIQRTQQEDSAVYLCASSLAGLAGVYEQYFGPGTRLTVT.

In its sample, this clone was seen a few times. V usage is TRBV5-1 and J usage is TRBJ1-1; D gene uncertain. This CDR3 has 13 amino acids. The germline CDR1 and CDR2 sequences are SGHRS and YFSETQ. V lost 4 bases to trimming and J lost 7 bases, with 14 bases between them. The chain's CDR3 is CASSPISVGEAFF. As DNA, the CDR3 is TGCGCCAGCAGCCCAATCTCGGTCGGTGAAGCTTTCTTT.

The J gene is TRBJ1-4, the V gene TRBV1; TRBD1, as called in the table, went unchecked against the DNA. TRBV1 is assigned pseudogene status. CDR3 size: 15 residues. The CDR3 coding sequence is TGCACCAGCAGCCAACGACAGGGTGCTAATGAAAAACTGTTTTTT. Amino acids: CTSSQRQGANEKLFF.

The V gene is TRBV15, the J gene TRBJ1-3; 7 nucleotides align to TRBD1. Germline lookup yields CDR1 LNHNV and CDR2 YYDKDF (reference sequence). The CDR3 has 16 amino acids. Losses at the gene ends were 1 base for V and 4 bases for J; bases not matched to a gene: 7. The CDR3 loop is CATSRGGGAYGNTIYF. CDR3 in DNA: TGTGCCACCAGCAGAGGAGGGGGCGCTTACGGAAACACCATATATTTT. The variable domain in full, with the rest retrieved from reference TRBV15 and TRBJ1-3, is DAMVIQNPRYQVTQFGKPVTLSCSQTLNHNVMYWYQQKSSQAPKLLFHYYDKDFNNEADTPDNFQSRRPNTSFCFLDIRSPGLGDTAMYLCATSRGGGAYGNTIYFGEGSWLTVV.

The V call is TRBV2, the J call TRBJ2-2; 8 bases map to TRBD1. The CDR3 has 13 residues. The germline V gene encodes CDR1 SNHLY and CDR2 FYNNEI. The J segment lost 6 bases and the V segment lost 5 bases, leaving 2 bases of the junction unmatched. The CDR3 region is CASSRDRPGELFF. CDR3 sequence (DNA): TGTGCCAGCAGTAGGGACAGGCCCGGGGAGCTGTTTTTT.

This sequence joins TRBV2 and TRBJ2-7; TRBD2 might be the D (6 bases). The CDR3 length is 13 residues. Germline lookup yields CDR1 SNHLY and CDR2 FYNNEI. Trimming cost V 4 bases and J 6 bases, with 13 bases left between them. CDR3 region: CASSVTSTSEQYF. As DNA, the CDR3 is TGTGCCAGCAGTGTGACTAGTACTTCCGAGCAGTACTTC.

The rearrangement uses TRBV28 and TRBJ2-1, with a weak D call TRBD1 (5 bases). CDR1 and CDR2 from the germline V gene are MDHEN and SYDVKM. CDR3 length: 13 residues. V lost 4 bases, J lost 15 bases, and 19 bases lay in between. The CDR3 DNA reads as TGTGCCAGCAGTTCCCTTAGACAGCCCCTACGGTTCTTC. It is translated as CASSSLRQPLRFF. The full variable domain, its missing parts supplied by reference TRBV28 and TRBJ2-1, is DVKVTQSSRYLVKRTGEKVFLECVQDMDHENMFWYRQDPGLGLRLIYFSYDVKMKEKGDIPEGYSVSREKKERFSLILESASTNQTSMYLCASSSLRQPLRFFGPGTRLTVL.

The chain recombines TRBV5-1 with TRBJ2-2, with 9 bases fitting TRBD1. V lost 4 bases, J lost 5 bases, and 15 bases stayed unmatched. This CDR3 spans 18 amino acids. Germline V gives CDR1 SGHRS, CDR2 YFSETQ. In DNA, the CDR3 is TGCGCCAGCAGCCAAAGCCCTTTCCGGGACAGGGCAACCGGGGAGCTGTTTTTT. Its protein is CASSQSPFRDRATGELFF.